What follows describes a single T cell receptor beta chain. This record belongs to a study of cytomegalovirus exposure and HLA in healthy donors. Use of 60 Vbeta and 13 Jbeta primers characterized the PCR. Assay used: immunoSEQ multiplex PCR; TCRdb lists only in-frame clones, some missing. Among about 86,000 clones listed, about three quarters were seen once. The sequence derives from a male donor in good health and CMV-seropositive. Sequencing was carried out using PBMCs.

CDR3 amino acids: CASSKVGGRHTEAFF. For the CDR3, the DNA is TGTGCCAGCAGCAAAGTGGGAGGGCGGCACACTGAAGCTTTCTTT. This rearrangement joins TRBV21-1 to TRBJ1-1. TRBV21-1 represents a pseudogene. The CDR3 covers 15 residues.